These 19 T cell receptor beta chains came from one sample sequenced in a study of cytomegalovirus exposure and HLA in healthy donors. The PCR employed 60 Vbeta primers together with 13 Jbeta primers. The method was immunoSEQ multiplex PCR; TCRdb's version includes in-frame clones alone and lacks a portion of them. The profile shows around 120,000 clones, about 74% of them singletons. Input material: PBMCs. These receptors came from a middle-aged woman in good health and CMV-seropositive.

This clone was counted a few times. The rearrangement joins TRBV27 to TRBJ1-5, with 7 bases fitting TRBD1. The CDR3 has 15 amino acids. V shed 6 bases, J shed 1 base, and the junction held 6 bases outside the gene matches. Germline V gene lookup returns CDR1 MNHEY and CDR2 SMNVEV (reference sequence). CDR3 in DNA: TGTGCCAGCAGACTGGAAGGGGGCAGCAATCAGCCCCAGCATTTT. Its protein is CASRLEGGSNQPQHF.

This clone has more than one count but fewer than ten. The V gene is TRBV4-3, the J gene TRBJ2-3, with 10 bases matching TRBD2. CDR1 is LGHNA, CDR2 YSLEER, per germline. J gave up 4 bases and V 4 bases, and 5 bases lay outside the gene matches. The length of the CDR3 is 15 residues. For the CDR3, the DNA is TGCGCCAGCAGCCGAGGGCTAGCGGGAGCAGATACGCAGTATTTT. Translated, it gives CASSRGLAGADTQYF.

This clone was recorded only once. This chain links TRBV25-1 with TRBJ2-3; possibly TRBD1 for D (5 bases). Trimming took off 0 bases at V and 4 bases at J, with 17 bases between the two ends. The CDR3 covers 17 residues. Per germline, CDR1 MGHDK and CDR2 SYGVNS. CDR3 in DNA: TGTGCCAGCAGTGAATACAGGACACCTCAATCGCCAGATACGCAGTATTTT. It encodes CASSEYRTPQSPDTQYF. Together with reference TRBV25-1 and TRBJ2-3, the CDR3 gives the full variable domain: EADIYQTPRYLVIGTGKKITLECSQTMGHDKMYWYQQDPGMELHLIHYSYGVNSTEKGDLSSESTVSRIRTEHFPLTLESARPSHTSQYLCASSEYRTPQSPDTQYFGPGTRLTVL.

The chain links TRBV5-3 to TRBJ2-5; tentatively, D is TRBD1 (6 bases). TRBV5-3 is flagged as an ORF with uncertain function. CDR3 size: 13 residues. The DNA for the CDR3 is TGTGCACAAGGGGGAGCGATCCAAGAGACCCAGTACTTC. It yields the protein CAQGGAIQETQYF.

DNA for the CDR3: TGTGCCAGCAGGGGACTACTCTCCTACGAGCAGTACTTC. It codes for CASRGLLSYEQYF. The chain combines TRBV2 with TRBJ2-7; TRBD2 aligns across 7 bases. Germline V gene sequence: CDR1 SNHLY, CDR2 FYNNEI. This CDR3 has 13 residues. V trimming: 6 bases; J trimming: 0 bases; junction bases outside the gene matches: 2.

This clone came up once. V and J are TRBV11-1 and TRBJ2-7; TRBD2 matches 8 bases. In germline, CDR1 is SGHAT, CDR2 FQDESV (reference sequence). The V segment lost 4 bases and the J segment 1 base; nucleotides outside the gene matches: 3. This CDR3 has 14 residues. DNA for the CDR3: TGTGCCAGCAGCTCCGGGACTAGATCCTACGAGCAGTACTTC. It is translated as CASSSGTRSYEQYF.

Note on this clone: Relative to the germline gene, one junction end is altered; a read error may explain this. The rearrangement joins TRBV2 to TRBJ2-3, with 9 bases that match TRBD2. Looked up from germline, CDR1 is SNHLY and CDR2 is FYNNEI. The CDR3 totals 17 residues. The CDR3 is CASILGGGRGIADTQYF. CDR3 DNA: TGTGCGAGCATCCTCGGCGGCGGGAGGGGAATCGCAGATACGCAGTATTTT.

This clone has only a few counts. The chain recombines TRBV7-2 with TRBJ2-5, with TRBD1 as a possible D gene (5 bases). The CDR3 has 15 amino acids. CDR1 is SGHTA, CDR2 FQGNSA, per germline. V was shortened by 1 base and J by 0 bases, with 9 bases between the two germline ends. Here the CDR3 reads CASSLGGRDQETQYF. CDR3 coding DNA: TGTGCCAGCAGCTTAGGTGGCAGGGACCAAGAGACCCAGTACTTC. Together with reference TRBV7-2 and TRBJ2-5, the CDR3 gives the full variable domain: GAGVSQSPSNKVTEKGKDVELRCDPISGHTALYWYRQSLGQGLEFLIYFQGNSAPDKSGLPSDRFSAERTGGSVSTLTIQRTQQEDSAVYLCASSLGGRDQETQYFGPGTRLLVL.

This rearrangement joins TRBV9 to TRBJ2-2; 14 bases agree with TRBD2. With 4 bases clipped from V and 4 bases from J, the junction kept 9 bases outside the gene matches. The CDR3 loop spans 18 amino acids. Germline-derived CDR1 and CDR2 are SGDLS and YYNGEE. The CDR3 DNA reads TGTGCCAGCAGCAACCCGACTAGCGGGGGGGCGGGCACCGGGGAGCTGTTTTTT. Protein product: CASSNPTSGGAGTGELFF.

This clone has more than one count but fewer than ten. The genes are TRBV2 and TRBJ1-3; D gene unclear. CDR3 size: 14 residues. Trimming took 1 base from V and 4 from J, leaving 8 bases between them. Germline-derived CDR1 and CDR2 are SNHLY and FYNNEI. The CDR3 sequence: CASSEEPPGNTIYF. In nucleotides, the CDR3 is TGTGCCAGCAGTGAAGAGCCGCCGGGAAACACCATATATTTT.

This clone showed up just a few times. The chain carries TRBV18 and TRBJ1-4, with D uncertain. The CDR3 is 18 residues long. Trimming left V 5 bases short and J 0 bases short, with 19 bases between. Looked up from germline, CDR1 is KGHSH and CDR2 is LQKENI. The CDR3 DNA reads TGTGCCAGCTCAGATCGGGTTTCGGCGCGTTCAACTAATGAAAAACTGTTTTTT. Its protein product is CASSDRVSARSTNEKLFF.

This chain joins TRBV11-1 and TRBJ2-7; the D gene is possibly TRBD1 (6 bases). V lost 6 bases to trimming and J lost 6 bases, with 9 bases between them. This CDR3 is 11 amino acids long. CDR1 and CDR2 from the germline V gene are SGHAT and FQDESV (reference sequence). For the CDR3, the DNA is TGTGCCAGCAGGGGGGACACCGAGCAGTACTTC. Amino acid sequence: CASRGDTEQYF.

The chain employs TRBV30 and TRBJ2-3; D is unresolved. CDR3 length equals 13 residues. V lost 4 bases to trimming and J lost 2 bases, with 10 bases between them. Germline CDR1 is GTSNPN and CDR2 is SVGIG (reference sequence). CDR3 coding DNA: TGTGCCTGGACTAGGTACAACACAGATACGCAGTATTTT. Translation gives CAWTRYNTDTQYF.

V gene TRBV2 combines with J gene TRBJ1-5; D may be TRBD1 (6 bases). Trimming stripped 5 bases from V and 0 bases from J, with 17 bases between. Germline V gene lookup returns CDR1 SNHLY and CDR2 FYNNEI. The CDR3 sequence is 17 residues long. The CDR3 region is CASSPRGAGVSNQPQHF. The CDR3 DNA reads as TGTGCCAGCAGTCCGAGGGGTGCAGGGGTTAGCAATCAGCCCCAGCATTTT.

The chain joins TRBV11-2 to TRBJ2-7; D is ambiguous. Trimming took 0 bases from V and 7 from J, leaving 7 bases between them. The CDR3 covers 12 residues. CDR1 SGHAT and CDR2 FQNNGV come from the germline V gene. The CDR3 is CASSLEPQEQYF. The CDR3, as DNA: TGTGCCAGCAGCTTAGAGCCGCAGGAGCAGTACTTC.

The rearrangement links TRBV9 to TRBJ2-7; maybe TRBD1 (5 bases). Trimming shortened V by 0 bases and J by 3 bases, and 10 bases separated the two germline ends. Germline V gives CDR1 SGDLS, CDR2 YYNGEE. CDR3 length: 14 residues. CDR3 in amino acids: CASSVDDSFYEQYF. The CDR3 DNA reads TGTGCCAGCAGCGTAGACGACAGCTTCTACGAGCAGTACTTC.

V is TRBV29-1 and J is TRBJ2-5; TRBD1 is a possible D gene (5 bases). Per the germline V gene, CDR1 is SQVTM and CDR2 is ANQGSEA. The CDR3 runs to 12 residues. Trimming took 8 bases from V and 1 from J, leaving 11 bases between them. The DNA for the CDR3 is TGCAGCTGCAAAACAGGCCAAGAGACCCAGTACTTC. Translated, it gives CSCKTGQETQYF.

V usage is TRBV29-1 and J usage is TRBJ2-6; no firm D call. The CDR3 is 14 amino acids. V dropped 5 bases and J dropped 0 bases, with 8 bases sitting between them. Germline lookup yields CDR1 SQVTM and CDR2 ANQGSEA. The CDR3 loop reads CSVSRGSGANVLTF. In DNA, the CDR3 is TGCAGCGTTAGCAGAGGCTCTGGGGCCAACGTCCTGACTTTC.

V is TRBV5-4 and J is TRBJ2-5; 9 nucleotides agree with TRBD1. The J call may be in error: the DNA end matches TRBJ2-7 better. The germline CDR1 and CDR2 sequences are SGHNT and YYREEE (reference sequence). The CDR3 has 17 amino acids. CDR3 region: CASSLGGTGGGSYEQYF. CDR3 nucleotides: TGTGCCAGCAGCTTGGGAGGCACAGGGGGCGGTTCGTACGAGCAGTACTTC.